The subject of this entry is one T cell receptor beta chain. What it recognizes is unknown. The data were taken from a study of radiotherapy plus CTLA-4 blockade in lung cancer. The wider study: Objective responses arose in over 15% of patients, and approximately 30% experienced disease control. Findings and limits, study-wide: Among reported predictors of response, early blood T cell clone dynamics with interferon-beta performed best. Blood-borne expansion of tumor-derived TCR clones followed radiotherapy plus ipilimumab.

Profiling relied on immunoSEQ multiplex PCR, and the TCRdb table lists in-frame clones only, not all of them. The sample has 62,000 or so clones, roughly 85% seen once. CDR3 size: 15 residues. Germline CDR1 MNHNS, CDR2 SASEGT. V lost 4 bases to trimming and J lost 0 bases; unmatched junction nucleotides: 4. Patients with chemo-refractory metastatic non-small-cell lung cancer received focal radiation plus CTLA-4 blockade with ipilimumab. This specimen was peripheral blood, taken from a patient treated with radiotherapy plus ipilimumab. This clonotype originated in a human donor with non-small cell lung cancer who had a complete response to radiotherapy plus ipilimumab. The gene calls are TRBV6-1 and TRBJ1-2; 8 positions agree with TRBD1. CDR3 sequence: CASSAGQGANYGYTF. DNA of the CDR3: TGTGCCAGCAGTGCCGGACAGGGCGCTAACTATGGCTACACCTTC.